This T cell receptor beta chain was captured in a study of T cells in Graves' hyperthyroidism and ophthalmopathy. The CDR3 totals 12 residues. V lost 5 bases and J lost 6, with 5 bases in between. Germline lookup yields CDR1 SEHNR and CDR2 FQNEAQ (reference sequence). Amplification of TCR beta CDR3 regions used RNA as the template. Carried out on the TCR CDR3, a first-round RT-PCR used the HTBI primer set. Using its own MiXCR run on the multiplex PCR reads, TCRdb lists one record per CDR3 protein. The sample includes 600,000 to 850,000 distinct CDR3 sequences, around 19% of them seen just once. This clonotype was counted between two and nine times.

The sequence was obtained from a woman between 50 and 59 years old with Graves' hyperthyroidism that later progressed to Graves' ophthalmopathy. Input material: blood. The chain uses TRBV7-9 and TRBJ2-6, with D unresolved. The CDR3 DNA reads as TGTGCCAGCAGCCGGTTGGCCAACGTCCTGACTTTC. Its translation is CASSRLANVLTF.